These 27 T cell receptor beta chains share one sample of origin, sequenced in a study of blood T cell repertoires in COVID-19. TCRdb keeps only in-frame clones here, not all; method: immunoSEQ multiplex PCR. This sample has around 300,000 clones; 88% occur once, and the top ten carry around 1%. Sequenced: PBMCs or T cells enriched from blood (not recorded which). The receptor source for this set is a woman aged 30 to 39 who had recovered from COVID-19.

V gene TRBV27 combines with J gene TRBJ1-2; perhaps TRBD1 as D (5 bases). The CDR3 has 14 residues. In germline, CDR1 is MNHEY, CDR2 SMNVEV (reference sequence). Between the trimmed V and J ends, which lost 5 bases and 8 bases, there was a span of 18 bases. The CDR3 region has the DNA TGTGCCAGCAGTCCCGGAACAGGATGGGCCGGCTACACCTTC. This gives the protein CASSPGTGWAGYTF.

CDR3 sequence: CASSFDGQGYEQYF. Written as DNA, the CDR3 is TGCGCCAGCAGCTTTGACGGCCAGGGCTACGAGCAGTACTTC. The V gene is TRBV5-1, the J gene TRBJ2-7; D perhaps matches TRBD1 (5 bases). This CDR3 is built from 14 residues. Trimming stripped 2 bases from V and 3 bases from J, with 12 bases between. The V gene's germline CDR1 is SGHRS and CDR2 YFSETQ.

The chain recombines TRBV27 with TRBJ2-3; a possible D gene is TRBD1 (6 bases). V was pared by 6 bases and J by 3 bases, with 25 bases between. Germline CDR1 reads MNHEY; CDR2 reads SMNVEV (reference sequence). The CDR3 runs 18 residues. CDR3 sequence: CASSSPNRVLSSTDTQYF. Written as DNA, the CDR3 is TGTGCCAGCAGCTCGCCGAACAGGGTCTTGAGTAGTACAGATACGCAGTATTTT.

There are a few counts of this clone. The V call is TRBV11-3, the J call TRBJ2-1; tentatively, D is TRBD1 (5 bases). The CDR3 runs 16 residues. Germline V CDR1 and CDR2: SGHNT, YENEEA. V lost 0 bases, J lost 4 bases, and 13 bases lay in between. CDR3 sequence reads: CASSLDGQGWYNEQFF. DNA for the CDR3: TGTGCCAGCAGCTTAGACGGTCAGGGTTGGTACAATGAGCAGTTCTTC.

This clone was observed once. V and J are TRBV3-1 (or the pseudogene TRBV3-2) and TRBJ2-5; TRBD1 is a possible D gene (5 bases). The V and J ends lost 2 bases and 7 bases respectively, with 11 bases between them. Germline V gene sequence: CDR1 LGHDT, CDR2 YNNKEL (reference sequence). The length of the CDR3 is 13 residues. The CDR3 loop is CASSQTAQGTQYF. The DNA for the CDR3 is TGTGCCAGCAGCCAAACGGCGCAGGGGACCCAGTACTTC.

The chain employs TRBV5-1 and TRBJ2-7; D may be TRBD1 (5 bases). CDR3 length equals 14 residues. The ends were cut back, 4 bases at V and 4 bases at J, with 15 bases in the middle. From germline, CDR1 is SGHRS and CDR2 YFSETQ. Written as DNA, the CDR3 is TGCGCCAGCAGCCAGGGCTCCTCTCGTTACGAGCAGTACTTC. Translating it yields CASSQGSSRYEQYF.

The rearrangement joins TRBV7-3 to TRBJ2-3; TRBD2 is a possible D gene (5 bases). Trimming removed 2 bases at V and 12 bases at J, with 15 bases between. The CDR3 is 13 residues long. CDR1 is SGHTA, CDR2 FQGTGA, per germline. CDR3 coding DNA: TGTGCCAGCAGCTTAGGTCGGGGAACCAAACAGTATTTT. Protein: CASSLGRGTKQYF.

V usage is TRBV12-5 and J usage is TRBJ2-5; the match to TRBD1 covers 8 bases. Germline-derived CDR1 and CDR2 are LGHNT and FRNRAP. CDR3 size: 13 residues. J was trimmed by 5 bases and V by 5 bases; bases with no gene match: 4. CDR3 sequence (DNA): TGTGCTAGTGGTAACGACAGGGGTGAGACCCAGTACTTC. Protein sequence: CASGNDRGETQYF.

The J gene is TRBJ1-2, the V gene TRBV10-3; D gene unclear. V was trimmed by 11 bases and J by 3 bases, leaving 13 bases between them. The germline V gene has CDR1 ENHRY and CDR2 SYGVKD. The CDR3 has 12 amino acids. The CDR3 bases are TGTGCCTCCTACCACGGGGACTATGGCTACACCTTC. Its translation is CASYHGDYGYTF.

This clone was recorded only once. This chain uses TRBV7-9 with TRBJ2-1; D not certain. The length of the CDR3 is 14 residues. Trimming cost V 1 base and J 3 bases, with 7 bases left between them. The germline V gene has CDR1 SEHNR and CDR2 FQNEAQ (reference sequence). The DNA of the CDR3 is TGTGCCAGCAGCTTAGGGCAGATCTACAATGAGCAGTTCTTC. It yields the protein CASSLGQIYNEQFF.

This chain connects TRBV9 to TRBJ1-6; unclear D gene. Germline lookup yields CDR1 SGDLS and CDR2 YYNGEE. The CDR3 contains 16 residues. The V end lost 0 bases, the J end lost 7 bases, and 14 bases lay between the germline ends. As DNA, the CDR3 is TGTGCCAGCAGCGTAGCCCCAGGCCCGATCAATTCACCCCTCCACTTT. It codes for CASSVAPGPINSPLHF.

The J gene is TRBJ1-5, the V gene TRBV27; no definite D call. There are 13 residues in the CDR3. Trimming cost V 6 bases and J 7 bases, with 13 bases left between them. Germline lookup yields CDR1 MNHEY and CDR2 SMNVEV (reference sequence). The CDR3 region has the DNA TGTGCCAGCAGCCTAGAAAGACGGCAGCCCCAGCATTTT. Amino acids: CASSLERRQPQHF.

This clone has just one count. The genes are TRBV5-1 and TRBJ2-1; maybe TRBD2 (6 bases). Trimming removed 4 bases from V and 8 bases from J, with 13 bases in between. Germline V CDR1 and CDR2: SGHRS, YFSETQ. The length of the CDR3 is 13 residues. The CDR3 sequence: CASSTGRIDEQFF. The CDR3 nucleotides read TGCGCCAGCAGCACGGGGAGGATAGATGAGCAGTTCTTC.

J is TRBJ1-5 and V is TRBV27; maybe TRBD1 (5 bases). CDR1 MNHEY and CDR2 SMNVEV come from the germline V gene (reference sequence). The ends were cut back, 5 bases at V and 0 bases at J, with 11 bases in the middle. The CDR3 is 15 amino acids. In DNA form, the CDR3 reads TGTGCCAGCAGTCCAATGGGGGGTAGCAATCAGCCCCAGCATTTT. Its protein product is CASSPMGGSNQPQHF.

The V and J genes are TRBV6-5 and TRBJ1-5, with a weak D call TRBD1 (5 bases). CDR1 is MNHEY, CDR2 SVGAGI, per germline. Trimming took off 5 bases at V and 0 bases at J, with 11 bases between the two ends. The CDR3 is made up of 15 amino acids. In nucleotides, the CDR3 is TGTGCCAGCAGTCCAGACAGCTCTAGCAATCAGCCCCAGCATTTT. Residues: CASSPDSSSNQPQHF.

V is TRBV5-1 and J is TRBJ2-3; possible D gene TRBD1, 5 bases. CDR1 and CDR2 from the germline V gene are SGHRS and YFSETQ. This CDR3 has 17 residues. V was pared by 3 bases and J by 2 bases, with 19 bases between. As DNA, the CDR3 is TGCGCCAGCAGCTCGTTGTCCACAGGTACCCCCACAGATACGCAGTATTTT. Translating it yields CASSSLSTGTPTDTQYF.

The chain joins TRBV9 to TRBJ1-2, with TRBD1 matching over 9 bases. Germline-derived CDR1 and CDR2 are SGDLS and YYNGEE. The CDR3 is 18 amino acids. Germline trimming cut 2 bases from V and 4 bases from J; bases unmatched to any gene: 15. The CDR3 protein is CASSVRVGTGNSAYGYTF. The CDR3 bases are TGTGCCAGCAGCGTTAGGGTGGGGACAGGGAATTCCGCCTATGGCTACACCTTC.

The chain is built from TRBV2 and TRBJ1-6, with TRBD1 matching 8 bases. Trimming at V came to 9 bases and at J to 8 bases, leaving 6 bases not matched to a gene. Germline V gene data show CDR1 as SNHLY and CDR2 as FYNNEI. The CDR3 has 13 residues. The CDR3 spells CARRQGFDSPLHF. CDR3 nucleotides: TGTGCCAGACGACAGGGGTTCGATTCACCCCTCCACTTT.

The chain uses TRBV30 and TRBJ1-3, with 7 bases that match TRBD1. The CDR3 loop spans 15 amino acids. The germline gives CDR1 GTSNPN, CDR2 SVGIG (reference sequence). V shed 0 bases, J shed 4 bases, and the junction held 6 bases outside the gene matches. CDR3 in DNA: TGTGCCTGGAGTGTACGACAGGGTGCCGGAAACACCATATATTTT. Its protein product is CAWSVRQGAGNTIYF. Full variable domain (outside the CDR3, taken from reference TRBV30 and TRBJ1-3): SQTIHQWPATLVQPVGSPLSLECTVEGTSNPNLYWYRQAAGRGLQLLFYSVGIGQISSEVPQNLSASRPQDRQFILSSKKLLLSDSGFYLCAWSVRQGAGNTIYFGEGSWLTVV.

The chain recombines TRBV6-5 with TRBJ2-7, with 7 bases that match TRBD1. The length of the CDR3 is 16 residues. Losses at the gene ends were 2 bases for V and 6 bases for J; bases not matched to a gene: 13. Germline values: CDR1 MNHEY, CDR2 SVGAGI. Written as DNA, the CDR3 is TGTGCCAGCAGTTACAGTCTTTGGGGGACAGTGAGCGAGCAGTACTTC. Translated: CASSYSLWGTVSEQYF.

A few counts support this clone. The chain employs TRBV15 and TRBJ1-5, with 9 bases aligning to TRBD1. V shed 3 bases, J shed 8 bases, and the junction held 5 bases outside the gene matches. CDR3 length: 14 amino acids. The germline V gene encodes CDR1 LNHNV and CDR2 YYDKDF (reference sequence). The CDR3 DNA reads as TGTGCCACCAGCAGGGACAGGGGTTGGGAGCCCCAGCATTTT. Its translation: CATSRDRGWEPQHF.

The chain uses TRBV7-2 and TRBJ2-3, with TRBD2 matching 13 bases. The germline V gene encodes CDR1 SGHTA and CDR2 FQGNSA. V lost 5 bases and J lost 4; bases outside the gene matches: 6. The CDR3 has 16 amino acids. This CDR3 is CASSDTSGRAPDTQYF. The CDR3 DNA sequence: TGTGCCAGCAGCGATACTAGCGGGAGGGCCCCAGATACGCAGTATTTT.

The CDR3 DNA sequence: TGTGCCAGCAGCGTAGAGGGGGGGCTCACAGATACGCAGTATTTT. Amino acids: CASSVEGGLTDTQYF. The genes are TRBV9 and TRBJ2-3, with D possibly being TRBD2 (7 bases). Germline V gene data show CDR1 as SGDLS and CDR2 as YYNGEE. V was clipped by 0 bases and J by 2 bases, with 10 bases between them. CDR3 length: 15 amino acids. Complete variable domain (other parts from reference TRBV9 and TRBJ2-3): DSGVTQTPKHLITATGQRVTLRCSPRSGDLSVYWYQQSLDQGLQFLIQYYNGEERAKGNILERFSAQQFPDLHSELNLSSLELGDSALYFCASSVEGGLTDTQYFGPGTRLTVL.

The gene calls are TRBV5-1 and TRBJ1-1; D perhaps matches TRBD1 (6 bases). The CDR3 runs to 13 residues. The V and J ends lost 4 bases and 2 bases respectively, with 9 bases between them. Germline CDR1 is SGHRS and CDR2 is YFSETQ. CDR3 sequence (DNA): TGCGCCAGCAGCCCACAGGGAAACACTGAAGCTTTCTTT. Amino acid sequence: CASSPQGNTEAFF. The full variable domain, in which reference TRBV5-1 and TRBJ1-1 provide the parts outside the CDR3, is KAGVTQTPRYLIKTRGQQVTLSCSPISGHRSVSWYQQTPGQGLQFLFEYFSETQRNKGNFPGRFSGRQFSNSRSEMNVSTLELGDSALYLCASSPQGNTEAFFGQGTRLTVV.

This clone was counted a few times. The V call is TRBV14, the J call TRBJ1-4, with TRBD1 matching 9 bases. The trim removed 1 base at V and 6 bases at J, leaving 6 bases unmatched. CDR3 length equals 16 residues. Germline V gene sequence: CDR1 SGHDN, CDR2 FVKESK. The CDR3 spells CASSQVGTGFYEKLFF. In DNA form, the CDR3 reads TGTGCCAGCAGCCAAGTAGGGACAGGGTTCTATGAAAAACTGTTTTTT.

This chain uses TRBV12-3 or TRBV12-4 with TRBJ2-7; 8 nucleotides align to TRBD2. The J segment lost 11 bases and the V segment lost 6 bases, leaving 6 bases of the junction unmatched. The CDR3 is made up of 11 amino acids. The CDR3 region is CASRAGGAEYF. Here the CDR3 DNA reads TGTGCCAGCAGGGCGGGGGGTGCGGAGTACTTC.

The sample holds a few counts of this clone. The chain recombines TRBV19 with TRBJ1-2; 8 bases line up with TRBD1. This CDR3 comprises 15 residues. Germline CDR1 reads LNHDA; CDR2 reads SQIVND (reference sequence). V lost 9 bases, J lost 5 bases, and 14 bases stayed unmatched. The CDR3 sequence is CASALGGQDLYGYTF. As DNA, the CDR3 is TGTGCCAGCGCTCTAGGGGGACAGGATTTATATGGCTACACCTTC.